This T cell receptor beta chain was profiled in a study of blood T cells in healthy people across ages. A second about 6 to 12 cycle PCR used barcoded and J-beta primers. One entry per CDR3 protein results from TCRdb running MiXCR on the 5' RACE reads. The repertoire holds 750,000 to 950,000 distinct CDR3 sequences, with just under 30% as singletons. This clonotype was counted many times. The V end lost 2 bases, the J end lost 2 bases, and 10 bases lay between the germline ends. This CDR3 has 14 amino acids. Germline V CDR1 and CDR2: SGHTA, FQGNSA. These data also formed part of another study, on T cells of mothers and their children.

Sequencing input: blood. This chain joins TRBV7-2 and TRBJ2-7; tentative D call: TRBD2 (6 bases). The clonotype comes from a middle-aged woman in good health. As DNA, the CDR3 is TGTGCCAGCAGCTTACAAACGGGGGCCTACGAGCAGTACTTC. Amino acid sequence: CASSLQTGAYEQYF.